The 5 T cell receptor beta chains presented below share a single source sample, sequenced in a study of blood T cell repertoires in COVID-19. TCRdb's copy holds only in-frame clones and misses some; the assay was immunoSEQ multiplex PCR. The profile shows approximately 250,000 clones, more than 75% of them singletons. Sequencing used peripheral blood. Source of these receptors: a man aged 40-55 years with acute or convalescent COVID-19.

CDR3 sequence: CASSPPSGGIKGNQPQHF. In DNA, the CDR3 is TGTGCCAGCTCACCACCGAGTGGGGGGATTAAGGGCAATCAGCCCCAGCATTTT. This chain links TRBV18 with TRBJ1-5; D possibly corresponds to TRBD1 (5 bases). Germline CDR1 KGHSH, CDR2 LQKENI. V was clipped by 0 bases and J by 2 bases, with 17 bases between them. The CDR3 length is 18 residues.

The chain joins TRBV11-2 to TRBJ2-5; D ambiguous. CDR3 length equals 13 residues. The germline V and J ends were trimmed by 3 bases and 5 bases, with 10 bases remaining between them. Germline assignment: CDR1 SGHAT and CDR2 FQNNGV. CDR3 DNA: TGTGCCAGCAGCTTGGAACTACCGGAGACCCAGTACTTC. This codes for CASSLELPETQYF.

The chain is built from TRBV15 and TRBJ1-6; 8 bases match TRBD1. V lost 0 bases to trimming and J lost 12 bases; unmatched junction nucleotides: 13. Germline-derived CDR1 and CDR2 are LNHNV and YYDKDF (reference sequence). This CDR3 is 17 amino acids long. CDR3 protein: CATSRDATPTGGQPLHF. The CDR3 DNA is TGTGCCACCAGCAGAGACGCTACACCAACAGGGGGTCAACCCCTCCACTTT.

Turning to this clone: The sample carries other DNA sequences with the same CDR3. The chain combines TRBV4-3 with TRBJ2-7; weak D call: TRBD2 (7 bases). The CDR3 runs to 14 residues. CDR1 and CDR2 from the germline V gene are LGHNA and YSLEER. V lost 1 base to trimming and J lost 3 bases, with 10 bases between them. CDR3 coding DNA: TGCGCCAGCAGCCAAGCGGGGGGCAGCTACGAGCAGTACTTC. Protein product: CASSQAGGSYEQYF.

Only a few counts were recorded for this clone. The V call is TRBV9, the J call TRBJ1-6; D call uncertain. The CDR3 extends over 14 amino acids. Per the germline V gene, CDR1 is SGDLS and CDR2 is YYNGEE. Between the trimmed V and J ends, which lost 5 bases and 7 bases, there was a span of 13 bases. CDR3 bases: TGTGCCAGCAGACTCCCCCGCGGGAATTCACCCCTCCACTTT. Protein product: CASRLPRGNSPLHF.